The entry below gives a single T cell receptor (beta chain) sequence along with its context. These data are taken from a study of blood T cell repertoires in COVID-19. Enrollment of patients from Seattle took place during active infection, with longitudinal follow-up. Germline V gene data show CDR1 as SGHNT and CDR2 as YYREEE (reference sequence). The CDR3 has 13 amino acids. The J segment lost 8 bases and the V segment lost 4 bases, leaving 4 bases of the junction unmatched. The method was immunoSEQ multiplex PCR; TCRdb's version includes in-frame clones alone and lacks a portion of them. This table has 200,000 to 250,000 clones, 65% to 90% appearing once.

V is TRBV5-4 and J is TRBJ2-2; TRBD1 agrees at 8 bases. The sequence came from a woman between 65 and 79 years old with COVID-19, enrolled during active disease. The sample consisted of peripheral blood. The CDR3 DNA reads as TGTGCCAGCAGCCCCCAGGGGGCAGGGGAGCTGTTTTTT. The encoded protein is CASSPQGAGELFF.